The present T cell receptor beta chain was sequenced within a study of T-cell memory formation after mild COVID-19. This clonotype was seen more than once but under ten times. Its antigen remains unidentified. TCRdb reprocessed the 5' RACE reads with MiXCR, giving one entry per CDR3 protein. The table has roughly 300,000 distinct CDR3 sequences, over 7% seen once; the top ten hold 22%. Broader study findings: CD4+ bias marked clones expanding day 15 to 37, unlike balanced contracting clones.

CDR1 and CDR2 from the germline V gene are SQVTM and ANQGSEA. The CDR3 runs 14 residues. V was clipped by 3 bases and J by 3 bases, with 13 bases between them. The source material was PBMCs or a T cell subset sorted from them (not recorded which). The receptor was isolated from a man between 18 and 35 years old who had mild COVID-19 (a few samples of this study predate the infection). Cell type and time point are not known. The rearrangement joins TRBV29-1 to TRBJ2-3; possibly TRBD2 for D (7 bases). The CDR3 sequence is CSVDLGGPTDTQYF. CDR3 bases: TGCAGCGTTGATTTGGGGGGGCCGACAGATACGCAGTATTTT.